This T cell receptor (beta chain) derives from a study of T cell responses to AZD1222 COVID-19 vaccine. The protocol was immunoSEQ multiplex PCR, while the TCRdb copy is restricted to in-frame clones and leaves out a portion. The sample lists 250,000 to 300,000 clones, almost 95% seen once, with 0.5% to 0.65% in the top ten. This clone was seen only once. Looked up from germline, CDR1 is MDHEN and CDR2 is SYDVKM. V was shortened by 5 bases and J by 7 bases, with 24 bases between the two germline ends. This CDR3 contains 17 residues. The material was peripheral blood, obtained 28 days after the second AZD1222 dose. The TCR originated in an adult who received the AZD1222 COVID-19 vaccine. The rearrangement uses TRBV28 and TRBJ1-3, with no clear D. In nucleotides, the CDR3 is TGTGCCAGCAGTCACTCGGCCGTGGCAGTGCCCGGGAACACCATATATTTT. Its translation: CASSHSAVAVPGNTIYF.